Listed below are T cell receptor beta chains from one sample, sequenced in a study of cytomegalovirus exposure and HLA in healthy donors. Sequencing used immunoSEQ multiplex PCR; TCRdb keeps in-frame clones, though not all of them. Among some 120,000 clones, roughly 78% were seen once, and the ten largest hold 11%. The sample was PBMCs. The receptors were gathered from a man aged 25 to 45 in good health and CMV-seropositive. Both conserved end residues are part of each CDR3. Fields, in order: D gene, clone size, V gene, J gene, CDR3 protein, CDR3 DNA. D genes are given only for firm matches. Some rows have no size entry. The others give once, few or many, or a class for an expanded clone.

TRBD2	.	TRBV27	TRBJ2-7	CASSPGRRGVYEQYF	TGTGCCAGCAGTCCAGGACGCCGGGGGGTCTACGAGCAGTACTTC
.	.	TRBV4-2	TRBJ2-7	CASSPRLGGAYEQYF	TGTGCCAGCAGCCCCCGCCTCGGAGGGGCCTACGAGCAGTACTTC
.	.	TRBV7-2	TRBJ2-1	CASSRNLFRSTRYNEQFF	TGTGCCAGCAGCCGAAATTTGTTTCGGAGCACGCGCTACAATGAGCAGTTCTTC
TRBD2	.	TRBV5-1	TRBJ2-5	CASSLDPAGYQETQYF	TGCGCCAGCAGCTTGGATCCAGCGGGATACCAAGAGACCCAGTACTTC
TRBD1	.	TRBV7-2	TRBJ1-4	CASSLGTGRRAGSEKLFF	TGTGCCAGCAGCTTGGGGACAGGGCGGAGGGCCGGGAGTGAAAAACTGTTTTTT
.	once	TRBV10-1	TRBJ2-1	CASSVSLYYNEQFF	TGCGCCAGCAGTGTGAGTCTCTACTACAATGAGCAGTTCTTC
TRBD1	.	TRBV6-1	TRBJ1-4	CASRATGGYEKLFF	TGTGCCAGCAGGGCGACAGGGGGTTATGAAAAACTGTTTTTT
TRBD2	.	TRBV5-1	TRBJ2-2	CASSRGLAGTYTGELFF	TGCGCCAGCAGCAGGGGACTAGCGGGAACCTACACCGGGGAGCTGTTTTTT
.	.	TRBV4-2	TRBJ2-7	CASSQAVANSYEQYF	TGTGCCAGCAGCCAAGCGGTAGCGAACTCCTACGAGCAGTACTTC
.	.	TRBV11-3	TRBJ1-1	CASSLGASGPEAFF	TGTGCCAGCAGCTTGGGGGCGAGTGGCCCCGAAGCTTTCTTT
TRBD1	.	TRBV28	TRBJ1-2	CASSFTQGSGYTF	TGTGCCAGCAGTTTCACACAGGGGAGTGGCTACACCTTC
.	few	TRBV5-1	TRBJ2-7	CASSLDSLTYEQYF	TGCGCCAGCAGCTTGGACAGCCTAACCTACGAGCAGTACTTC
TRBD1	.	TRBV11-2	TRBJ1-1	CASSMGQKREAFF	TGTGCCAGCAGCATGGGACAGAAGAGAGAAGCTTTCTTT
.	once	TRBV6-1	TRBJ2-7	CASGGTPPPGEQYF	TGTGCCAGCGGCGGCACCCCCCCACCTGGAGAGCAGTACTTC
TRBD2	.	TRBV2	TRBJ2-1	CASRLAGGYNEQFF	TGTGCCAGCCGACTAGCGGGAGGTTATAATGAGCAGTTCTTC